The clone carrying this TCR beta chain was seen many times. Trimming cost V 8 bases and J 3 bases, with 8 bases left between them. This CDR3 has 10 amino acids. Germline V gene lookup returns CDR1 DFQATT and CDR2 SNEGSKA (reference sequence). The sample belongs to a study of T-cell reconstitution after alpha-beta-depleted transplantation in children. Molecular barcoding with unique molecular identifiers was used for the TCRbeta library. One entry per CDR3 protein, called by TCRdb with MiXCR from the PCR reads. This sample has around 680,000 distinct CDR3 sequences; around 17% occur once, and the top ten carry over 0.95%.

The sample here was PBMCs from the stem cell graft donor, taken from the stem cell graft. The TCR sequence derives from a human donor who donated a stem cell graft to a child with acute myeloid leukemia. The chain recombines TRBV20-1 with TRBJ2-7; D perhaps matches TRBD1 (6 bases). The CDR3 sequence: CSPQGYEQYV. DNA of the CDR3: TGCAGTCCACAGGGCTACGAGCAGTACGTC.